The present TCR beta chain was sequenced within a study of a mutant IDH1 vaccine in newly diagnosed glioma. Sequencing used immunoSEQ multiplex PCR; TCRdb keeps in-frame clones, though not all of them. Among around 60,000 clones, 85% were seen once, and the ten largest hold 3.5% to 4.5%. Regarding time point: week 23, last vaccination. Alongside topical imiquimod, each dose of vaccine comprised 300 ug of mutant IDH1 20-mer peptide. The study enrolled donors with new WHO grade 3 or 4 IDH1-mutant, ATRX-lost astrocytomas. This CDR3 contains 15 residues. The V gene lost 3 bases and the J gene lost 2 bases, with 13 bases spanning the gap. Germline V gives CDR1 SNHLY, CDR2 FYNNEI. Concerning this clone itself: Its antigen remains unidentified.

Sequences were derived from PBMCs, sampled from a glioma patient whose treatment included an IDH1 peptide vaccine. V usage is TRBV2 and J usage is TRBJ1-1; a weak D match, TRBD1 (5 bases). The clonotype originates from a man younger than 40 with glioma. CDR3 amino acids: CASSERGSGNTEAFF. In DNA, the CDR3 is TGTGCCAGCAGTGAGAGGGGAAGTGGTAACACTGAAGCTTTCTTT.